These 14 T cell receptor beta chains were all obtained from the same sample, sequenced in a study of shared clonotypes between healthy human individuals. Clones were read by immunoSEQ multiplex PCR, and TCRdb kept only the in-frame ones, dropping some. Of over a million clones listed, more than 75% were seen once; the top ten hold approximately 0.52%. The specimen sequenced was memory CD4+ T cells from PBMCs. Subset in this sample: CD45RA-negative fraction. These receptors came from a man aged 18 to 29 in good health. Some clones in this sample may be carry-over from other donors' samples.

The gene calls are TRBV7-2 and TRBJ1-2; 8 bases are shared with TRBD1. Germline lookup yields CDR1 SGHTA and CDR2 FQGNSA. The CDR3 is 16 amino acids. The J segment lost 4 bases and the V segment lost 2 bases, leaving 9 bases of the junction unmatched. The CDR3 loop reads CASSLISGGQGYGYTF. As DNA, the CDR3 is TGTGCCAGCAGCTTAATTTCAGGGGGCCAGGGCTATGGCTACACCTTC.

This clone was counted once. The chain combines TRBV28 with TRBJ2-7; 13 nucleotides align to TRBD2. The CDR3 length is 15 residues. The V and J ends lost 4 bases and 3 bases, in that order; junction bases with no gene match: 3. The germline gives CDR1 MDHEN, CDR2 SYDVKM. CDR3 nucleotide sequence: TGTGCCAGCAGTTGGGGGACTAGCGGGATCTACGAGCAGTACTTC. Amino acids: CASSWGTSGIYEQYF.

V and J are TRBV30 and TRBJ2-7, with a possible D match to TRBD1 (6 bases). The CDR3 spans 14 residues. Trimming took 8 bases from V and 1 from J, leaving 18 bases between them. Germline CDR1 is GTSNPN and CDR2 is SVGIG (reference sequence). In DNA, the CDR3 is TGTGCCGGCAAGAAAACAGGGATTTCCTACGAGCAGTACTTC. As protein: CAGKKTGISYEQYF.

V gene TRBV15 combines with J gene TRBJ2-3, with 7 bases lining up with TRBD2. Germline assignment: CDR1 LNHNV and CDR2 YYDKDF (reference sequence). Trimming cost V 1 base and J 4 bases; bases outside gene matches: 11. The CDR3 runs to 17 residues. The CDR3 region is CATSRGSGTKGSDTQYF. DNA for the CDR3: TGTGCCACCAGCAGAGGAAGCGGGACTAAGGGCTCAGATACGCAGTATTTT. Full variable domain (remainder filled in from reference TRBV15 and TRBJ2-3): DAMVIQNPRYQVTQFGKPVTLSCSQTLNHNVMYWYQQKSSQAPKLLFHYYDKDFNNEADTPDNFQSRRPNTSFCFLDIRSPGLGDTAMYLCATSRGSGTKGSDTQYFGPGTRLTVL.

The chain recombines TRBV9 with TRBJ2-2, with TRBD1 matching over 8 bases. Trimming took 2 bases from V and 3 from J; bases not matched to a gene: 6. This CDR3 spans 16 amino acids. Germline V CDR1 and CDR2: SGDLS, YYNGEE. CDR3 sequence reads: CASSVTGGGDTGELFF. In DNA, the CDR3 is TGTGCCAGCAGCGTTACAGGGGGAGGCGACACCGGGGAGCTGTTTTTT.

This clone came up a few times. The J gene is TRBJ2-5, the V gene TRBV9; TRBD1 matches 7 bases. The CDR3 covers 14 residues. CDR1 is SGDLS, CDR2 YYNGEE, per germline. Germline trimming cut 4 bases from V and 1 base from J; bases unmatched to any gene: 4. In nucleotides, the CDR3 is TGTGCCAGCAGCTACCGGGACAGCCAAGAGACCCAGTACTTC. Amino acid sequence: CASSYRDSQETQYF.

The rearrangement joins TRBV4-3 to TRBJ2-7; D may be TRBD2 (6 bases). The germline gives CDR1 LGHNA, CDR2 YSLEER. V was cut by 1 base and J by 0 bases, with 13 bases left in between. There are 16 residues in the CDR3. The CDR3 region has the DNA TGCGCCAGCAGCCAAGGGAATAGCGGTAGCTCCTACGAGCAGTACTTC. Its protein is CASSQGNSGSSYEQYF.

The V gene is TRBV19, the J gene TRBJ2-5; a weak D match, TRBD1 (5 bases). CDR3 length: 13 amino acids. From germline, CDR1 is LNHDA and CDR2 SQIVND (reference sequence). Trimming cost V 3 bases and J 5 bases, with 10 bases left between them. CDR3 sequence: CASSIGQVETQYF. Written as DNA, the CDR3 is TGTGCCAGTAGTATCGGACAAGTGGAGACCCAGTACTTC.

The chain couples TRBV11-3 to TRBJ2-2; the D call may be TRBD1 or TRBD2 (5 bases each). This CDR3 is 15 amino acids long. Trimming stripped 4 bases from V and 5 bases from J, with 14 bases between. Germline values: CDR1 SGHNT, CDR2 YENEEA. The CDR3 region is CASSSGPGRTGELFF. The CDR3 DNA follows: TGTGCCAGCAGCTCGGGGCCCGGGCGGACCGGGGAGCTGTTTTTT.

The gene calls are TRBV28 and TRBJ1-1, with a possible D match to TRBD1 (6 bases). CDR1 MDHEN and CDR2 SYDVKM come from the germline V gene. The CDR3 is 14 amino acids. V was cut by 6 bases and J by 3 bases, with 14 bases left in between. The CDR3 sequence is CASSRHRADTEAFF. CDR3 bases: TGTGCCAGCAGCCGGCACAGGGCCGACACTGAAGCTTTCTTT.

The chain recombines TRBV28 with TRBJ1-4; no reliable D call. Trimming left V 5 bases short and J 8 bases short, with 15 bases between. This CDR3 spans 14 amino acids. Germline assignment: CDR1 MDHEN and CDR2 SYDVKM. CDR3 sequence (DNA): TGTGCCAGCAGTACTCGACACATGTTAGAAAAACTGTTTTTT. Translation: CASSTRHMLEKLFF.

This chain uses TRBV30 with TRBJ2-2; D unclear. V was trimmed by 4 bases and J by 4 bases, leaving 7 bases between them. This CDR3 is built from 12 residues. In germline, CDR1 is GTSNPN, CDR2 SVGIG (reference sequence). The CDR3 DNA sequence: TGTGCCTGGACTCCAGGCACCGGGGAGCTGTTTTTT. Its protein product is CAWTPGTGELFF.

This chain links TRBV30 with TRBJ2-6, with D perhaps given as TRBD1 or TRBD2 (5 bases each). The germline V gene has CDR1 GTSNPN and CDR2 SVGIG (reference sequence). V shed 5 bases and J shed 7 bases, with 18 bases lying between them. This CDR3 contains 15 residues. The CDR3 sequence: CAWGPGQARANVLTF. The DNA for the CDR3 is TGTGCCTGGGGGCCGGGGCAGGCCAGAGCCAACGTCCTGACTTTC. Full variable domain (rest looked up from reference TRBV30 and TRBJ2-6): SQTIHQWPATLVQPVGSPLSLECTVEGTSNPNLYWYRQAAGRGLQLLFYSVGIGQISSEVPQNLSASRPQDRQFILSSKKLLLSDSGFYLCAWGPGQARANVLTFGAGSRLTVL.

There are a few counts of this clone. The chain carries TRBV7-3 and TRBJ2-7; no clear D. Germline V gene lookup returns CDR1 SGHTA and CDR2 FQGTGA. Trimming shortened V by 5 bases and J by 0 bases, and 14 bases separated the two germline ends. This CDR3 region has 15 residues. CDR3 coding DNA: TGTGCCAGCAGCCCCTCAACGGGCACCTCCTACGAGCAGTACTTC. Amino acid sequence: CASSPSTGTSYEQYF.